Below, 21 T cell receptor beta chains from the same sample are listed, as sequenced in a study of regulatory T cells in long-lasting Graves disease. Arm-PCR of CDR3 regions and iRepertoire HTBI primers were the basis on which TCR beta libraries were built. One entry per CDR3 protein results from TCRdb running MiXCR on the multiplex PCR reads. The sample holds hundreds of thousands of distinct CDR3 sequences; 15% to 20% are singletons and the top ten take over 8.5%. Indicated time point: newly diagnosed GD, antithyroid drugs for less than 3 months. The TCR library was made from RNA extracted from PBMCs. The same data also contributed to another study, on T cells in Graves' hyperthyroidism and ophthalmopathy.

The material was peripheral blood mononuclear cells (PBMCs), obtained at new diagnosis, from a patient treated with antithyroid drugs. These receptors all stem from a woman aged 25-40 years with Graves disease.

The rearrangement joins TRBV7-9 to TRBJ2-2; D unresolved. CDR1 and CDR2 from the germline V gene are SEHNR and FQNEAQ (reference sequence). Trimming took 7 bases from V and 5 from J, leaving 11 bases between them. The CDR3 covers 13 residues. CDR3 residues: CASMLGSTGELFF. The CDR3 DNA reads TGTGCCAGCATGTTAGGTTCGACCGGGGAGCTGTTTTTT.

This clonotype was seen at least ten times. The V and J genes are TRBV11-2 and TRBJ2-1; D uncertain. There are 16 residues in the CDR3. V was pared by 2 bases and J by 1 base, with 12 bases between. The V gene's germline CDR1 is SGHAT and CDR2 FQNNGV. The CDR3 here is CASSLSNLKSYNEQFF. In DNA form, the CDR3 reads TGTGCCAGCAGCTTAAGCAACCTAAAGTCCTACAATGAGCAGTTCTTC.

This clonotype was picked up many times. CDR3 bases: TGTGCCAGCAGCCCAGGCCATGGGACTAGCGGGAGTCCCTACAATGAGCAGTTCTTC. Translating gives CASSPGHGTSGSPYNEQFF. This chain uses TRBV6-2 or TRBV6-3 with TRBJ2-1; 14 bases fit TRBD2. Trimming cost V 6 bases and J 2 bases; bases outside gene matches: 12. This CDR3 contains 19 residues. Germline V gives CDR1 MNHEY, CDR2 SVGEGT.

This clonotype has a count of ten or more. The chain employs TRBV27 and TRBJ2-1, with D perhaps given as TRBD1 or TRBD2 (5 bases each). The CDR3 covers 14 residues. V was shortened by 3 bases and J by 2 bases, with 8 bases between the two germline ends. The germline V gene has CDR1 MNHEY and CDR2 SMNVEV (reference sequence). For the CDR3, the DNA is TGTGCCAGCAGTTTGCAGGGACCCTACAATGAGCAGTTCTTC. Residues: CASSLQGPYNEQFF.

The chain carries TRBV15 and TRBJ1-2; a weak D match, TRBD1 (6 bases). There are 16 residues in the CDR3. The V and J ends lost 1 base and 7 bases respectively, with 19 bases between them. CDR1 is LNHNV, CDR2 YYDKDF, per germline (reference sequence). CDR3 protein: CATSRAGQGRGSGYTF. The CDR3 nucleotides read TGTGCCACCAGCAGAGCGGGACAAGGCAGGGGAAGTGGCTACACCTTC.

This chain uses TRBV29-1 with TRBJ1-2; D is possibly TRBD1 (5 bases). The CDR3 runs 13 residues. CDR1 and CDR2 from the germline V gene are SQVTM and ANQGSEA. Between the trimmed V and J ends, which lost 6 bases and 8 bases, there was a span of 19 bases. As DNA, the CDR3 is TGCAGCGTGGGTCCAGGGTGGGAAGAGGGCTACACCTTC. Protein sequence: CSVGPGWEEGYTF.

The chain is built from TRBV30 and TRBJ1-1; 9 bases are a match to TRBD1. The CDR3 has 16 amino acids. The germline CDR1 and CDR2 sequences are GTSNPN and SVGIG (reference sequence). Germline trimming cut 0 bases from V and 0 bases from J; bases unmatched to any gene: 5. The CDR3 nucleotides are TGTGCCTGGAGTGTCGGACAGGGGAAGGTGAACACTGAAGCTTTCTTT. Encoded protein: CAWSVGQGKVNTEAFF.

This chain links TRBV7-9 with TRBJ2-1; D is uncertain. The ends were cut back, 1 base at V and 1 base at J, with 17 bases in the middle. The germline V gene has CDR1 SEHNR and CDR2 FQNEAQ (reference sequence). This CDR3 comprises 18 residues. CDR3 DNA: TGTGCCAGCAGCTTAGGATGGACGGTTTGGGGTTCCTACAATGAGCAGTTCTTC. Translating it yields CASSLGWTVWGSYNEQFF.

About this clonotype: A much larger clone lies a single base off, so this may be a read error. CDR3 sequence: CASGWGDSYGQYF. Written as DNA, the CDR3 is TGTGCCAGCGGGTGGGGGGATTCCTACGGGCAGTACTTC. This chain links TRBV6-1 with TRBJ2-7; TRBD2 might be the D (6 bases). The CDR3 is made up of 13 amino acids. Germline CDR1 is MNHNS and CDR2 is SASEGT.

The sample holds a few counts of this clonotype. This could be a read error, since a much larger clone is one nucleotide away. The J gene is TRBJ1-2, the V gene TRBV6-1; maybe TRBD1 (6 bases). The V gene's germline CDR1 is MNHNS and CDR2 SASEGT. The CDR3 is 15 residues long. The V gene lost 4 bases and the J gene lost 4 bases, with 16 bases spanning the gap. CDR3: CASSAYAQGSYGYTF. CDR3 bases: TGTGCCAGCAGTGCATATGCGCAGGGGTCCTATGGCTACACCTTC.

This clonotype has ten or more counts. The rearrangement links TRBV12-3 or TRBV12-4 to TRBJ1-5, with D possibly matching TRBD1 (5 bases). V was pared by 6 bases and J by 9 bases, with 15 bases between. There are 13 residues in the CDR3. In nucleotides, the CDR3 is TGTGCCAGCAGGAAAGACAGTCTACGGCCCCAGCATTTT. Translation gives CASRKDSLRPQHF.

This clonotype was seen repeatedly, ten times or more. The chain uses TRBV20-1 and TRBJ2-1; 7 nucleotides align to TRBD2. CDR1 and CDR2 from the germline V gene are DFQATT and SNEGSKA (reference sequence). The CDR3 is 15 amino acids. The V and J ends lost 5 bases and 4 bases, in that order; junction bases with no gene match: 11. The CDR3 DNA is TGCAGTGCTGGGACCCTTGCGGGAGTTTACAATGAGCAGTTCTTC. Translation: CSAGTLAGVYNEQFF.

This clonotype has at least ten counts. The DNA for the CDR3 is TGTGCCTGGACCCCGCCCGGGACAGGGTGGTATGGCTACACCTTC. This encodes CAWTPPGTGWYGYTF. The chain recombines TRBV30 with TRBJ1-2; TRBD1 aligns across 9 bases. The CDR3 consists of 15 residues. Trimming at V came to 4 bases and at J to 5 bases, leaving 11 bases not matched to a gene. From germline, CDR1 is GTSNPN and CDR2 SVGIG (reference sequence).

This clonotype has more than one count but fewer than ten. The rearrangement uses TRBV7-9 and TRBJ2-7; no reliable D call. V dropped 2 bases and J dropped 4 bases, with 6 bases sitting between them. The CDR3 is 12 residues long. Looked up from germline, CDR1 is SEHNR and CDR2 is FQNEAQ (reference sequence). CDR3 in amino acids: CASSLNTYEQYF. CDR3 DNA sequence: TGTGCCAGCAGCTTAAATACTTACGAGCAGTACTTC.

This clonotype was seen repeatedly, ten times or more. CDR3 sequence (DNA): TGTGCCAGCAGCACCGGGGTGACTAGCAGCTACGAGCAGTACTTC. Translated: CASSTGVTSSYEQYF. This chain connects TRBV11-2 to TRBJ2-7; 7 nucleotides line up with TRBD2. With 5 bases clipped from V and 3 bases from J, the junction kept 10 bases outside the gene matches. CDR1 and CDR2 (germline): SGHAT, FQNNGV. This CDR3 spans 15 amino acids.

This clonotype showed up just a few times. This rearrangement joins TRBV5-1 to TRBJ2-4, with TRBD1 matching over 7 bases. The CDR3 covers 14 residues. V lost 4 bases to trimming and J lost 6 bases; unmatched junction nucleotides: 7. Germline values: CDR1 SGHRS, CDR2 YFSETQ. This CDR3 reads CASSRDSPANIQYF. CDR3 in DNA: TGCGCCAGCAGCCGGGACAGCCCTGCAAACATTCAGTACTTC. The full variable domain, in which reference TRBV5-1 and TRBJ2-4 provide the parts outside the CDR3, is KAGVTQTPRYLIKTRGQQVTLSCSPISGHRSVSWYQQTPGQGLQFLFEYFSETQRNKGNFPGRFSGRQFSNSRSEMNVSTLELGDSALYLCASSRDSPANIQYFGAGTRLSVL.

The CDR3 protein is CASSAKSSGANVLTF. CDR3 coding DNA: TGTGCCAGCAGCGCGAAGAGCTCTGGGGCCAACGTCCTGACTTTC. The gene calls are TRBV7-6 and TRBJ2-6; D is unclear. Germline CDR1 SGHVS, CDR2 FNYEAQ. Trimming cost V 5 bases and J 0 bases, with 8 bases left between them. This CDR3 contains 15 residues.

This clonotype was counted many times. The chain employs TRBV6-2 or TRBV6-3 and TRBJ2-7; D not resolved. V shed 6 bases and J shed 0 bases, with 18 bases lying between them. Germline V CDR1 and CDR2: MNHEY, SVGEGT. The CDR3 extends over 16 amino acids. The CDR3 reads CASSLPQHHSSYEQYF. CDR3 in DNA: TGTGCCAGCAGCCTACCTCAGCACCATAGCTCCTACGAGCAGTACTTC.

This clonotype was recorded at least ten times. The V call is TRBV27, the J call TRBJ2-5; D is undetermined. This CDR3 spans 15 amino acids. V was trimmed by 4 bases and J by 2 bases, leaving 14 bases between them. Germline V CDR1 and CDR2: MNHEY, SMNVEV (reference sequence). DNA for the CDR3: TGTGCCAGCAGTTCGCAAGCTCCGACTCAAGAGACCCAGTACTTC. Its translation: CASSSQAPTQETQYF.

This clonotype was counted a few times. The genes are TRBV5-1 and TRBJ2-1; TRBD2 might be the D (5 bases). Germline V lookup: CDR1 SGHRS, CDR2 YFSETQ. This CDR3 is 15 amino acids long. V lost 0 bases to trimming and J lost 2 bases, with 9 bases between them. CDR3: CASSLETGTYNEQFF. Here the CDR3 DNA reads TGCGCCAGCAGCTTGGAGACGGGAACCTACAATGAGCAGTTCTTC.

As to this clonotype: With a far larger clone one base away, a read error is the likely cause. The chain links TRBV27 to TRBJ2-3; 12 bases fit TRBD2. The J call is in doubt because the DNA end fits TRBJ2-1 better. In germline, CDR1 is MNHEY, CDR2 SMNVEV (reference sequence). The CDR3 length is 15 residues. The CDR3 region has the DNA TGTGCCAGCAGTACACTAGCGGGAGGTTGCAATGAGCAGTTCTTC. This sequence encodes CASSTLAGGCNEQFF.